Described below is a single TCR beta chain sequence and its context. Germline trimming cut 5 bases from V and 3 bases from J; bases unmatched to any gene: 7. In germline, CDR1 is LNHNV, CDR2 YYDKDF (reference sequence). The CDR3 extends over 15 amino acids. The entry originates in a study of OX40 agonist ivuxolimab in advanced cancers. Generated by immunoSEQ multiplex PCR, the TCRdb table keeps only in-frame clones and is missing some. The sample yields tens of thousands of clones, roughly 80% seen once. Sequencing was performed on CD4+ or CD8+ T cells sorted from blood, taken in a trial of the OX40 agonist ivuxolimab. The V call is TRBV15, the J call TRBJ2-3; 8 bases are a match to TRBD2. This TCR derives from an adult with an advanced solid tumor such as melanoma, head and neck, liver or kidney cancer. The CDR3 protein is CATSLGGAATDTQYF. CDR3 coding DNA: TGTGCCACCAGCCTCGGGGGGGCGGCAACAGATACGCAGTATTTT.